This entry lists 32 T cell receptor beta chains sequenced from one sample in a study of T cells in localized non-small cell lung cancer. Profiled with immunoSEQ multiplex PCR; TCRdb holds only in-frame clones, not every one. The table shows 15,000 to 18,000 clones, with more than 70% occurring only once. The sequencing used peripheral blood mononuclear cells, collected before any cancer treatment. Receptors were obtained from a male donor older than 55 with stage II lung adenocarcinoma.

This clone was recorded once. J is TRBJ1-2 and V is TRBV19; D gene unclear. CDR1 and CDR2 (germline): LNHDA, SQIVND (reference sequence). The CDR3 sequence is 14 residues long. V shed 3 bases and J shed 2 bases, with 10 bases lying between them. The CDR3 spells CASSIGPANYGYTF. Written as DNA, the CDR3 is TGTGCCAGTAGTATCGGCCCAGCCAACTATGGCTACACCTTC.

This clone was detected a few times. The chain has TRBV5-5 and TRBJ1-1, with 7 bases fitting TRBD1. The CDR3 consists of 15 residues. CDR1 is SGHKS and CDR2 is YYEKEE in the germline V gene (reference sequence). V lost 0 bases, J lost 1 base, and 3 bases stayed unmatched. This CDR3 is CASSLDGDRNTEAFF. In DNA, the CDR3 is TGTGCCAGCAGCTTGGATGGGGACAGGAACACTGAAGCTTTCTTT.

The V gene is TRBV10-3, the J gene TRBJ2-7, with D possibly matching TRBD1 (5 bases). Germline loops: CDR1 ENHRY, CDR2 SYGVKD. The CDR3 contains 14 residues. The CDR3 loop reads CASAPGPHLYEQYF. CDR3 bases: TGTGCTTCCGCCCCAGGGCCGCACCTCTACGAGCAGTACTTC.

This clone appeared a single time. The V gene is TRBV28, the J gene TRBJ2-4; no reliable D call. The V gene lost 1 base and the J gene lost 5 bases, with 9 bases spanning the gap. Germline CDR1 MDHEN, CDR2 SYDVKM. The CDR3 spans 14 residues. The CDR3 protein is CASSLFLDENIQYF. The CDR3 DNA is TGTGCCAGCAGTTTATTCCTCGACGAAAACATTCAGTACTTC.

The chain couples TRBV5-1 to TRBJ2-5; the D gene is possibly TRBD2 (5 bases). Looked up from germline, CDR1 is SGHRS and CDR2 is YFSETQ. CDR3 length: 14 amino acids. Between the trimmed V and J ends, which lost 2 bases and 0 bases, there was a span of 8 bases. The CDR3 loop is CASSFAADQETQYF. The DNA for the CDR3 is TGCGCCAGCAGCTTCGCAGCGGACCAAGAGACCCAGTACTTC. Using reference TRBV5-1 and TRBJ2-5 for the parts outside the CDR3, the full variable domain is KAGVTQTPRYLIKTRGQQVTLSCSPISGHRSVSWYQQTPGQGLQFLFEYFSETQRNKGNFPGRFSGRQFSNSRSEMNVSTLELGDSALYLCASSFAADQETQYFGPGTRLLVL.

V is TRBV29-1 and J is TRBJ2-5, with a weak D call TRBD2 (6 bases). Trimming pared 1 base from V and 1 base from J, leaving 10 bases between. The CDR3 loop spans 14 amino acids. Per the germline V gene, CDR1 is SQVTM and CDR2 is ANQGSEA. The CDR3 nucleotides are TGCAGCGTTGAAGTTTTGCGGGGCCAAGAGACCCAGTACTTC. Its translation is CSVEVLRGQETQYF. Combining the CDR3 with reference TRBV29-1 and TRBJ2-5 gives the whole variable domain SAVISQKPSRDICQRGTSLTIQCQVDSQVTMMFWYRQQPGQSLTLIATANQGSEATYESGFVIDKFPISRPNLTFSTLTVSNMSPEDSSIYLCSVEVLRGQETQYFGPGTRLLVL.

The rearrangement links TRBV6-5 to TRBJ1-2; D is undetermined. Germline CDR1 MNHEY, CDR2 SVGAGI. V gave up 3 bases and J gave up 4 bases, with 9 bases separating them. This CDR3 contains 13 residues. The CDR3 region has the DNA TGTGCCAGCAGTTATGGTGGCAGCTATGGCTACACCTTC. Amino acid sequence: CASSYGGSYGYTF.

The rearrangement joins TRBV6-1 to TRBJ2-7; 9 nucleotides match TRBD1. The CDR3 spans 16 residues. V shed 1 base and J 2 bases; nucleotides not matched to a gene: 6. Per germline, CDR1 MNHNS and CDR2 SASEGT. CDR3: CASSEDKGQGTYEQYF. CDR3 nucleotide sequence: TGTGCCAGCAGTGAAGACAAGGGACAGGGAACCTACGAGCAGTACTTC.

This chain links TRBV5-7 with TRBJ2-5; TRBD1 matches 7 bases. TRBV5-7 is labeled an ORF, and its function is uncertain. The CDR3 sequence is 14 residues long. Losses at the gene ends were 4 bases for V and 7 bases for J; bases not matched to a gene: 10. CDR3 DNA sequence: TGTGCCAGCAGCCCCCCGACAGGGAGTGCGACCCAGTACTTC. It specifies CASSPPTGSATQYF.

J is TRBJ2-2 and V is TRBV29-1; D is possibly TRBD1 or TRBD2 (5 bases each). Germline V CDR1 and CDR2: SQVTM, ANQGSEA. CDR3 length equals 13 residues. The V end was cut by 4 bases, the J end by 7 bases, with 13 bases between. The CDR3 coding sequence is TGCAGCGTTGGTCGAGGGGCGGGCGGGGAGCTGTTTTTT. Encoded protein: CSVGRGAGGELFF.

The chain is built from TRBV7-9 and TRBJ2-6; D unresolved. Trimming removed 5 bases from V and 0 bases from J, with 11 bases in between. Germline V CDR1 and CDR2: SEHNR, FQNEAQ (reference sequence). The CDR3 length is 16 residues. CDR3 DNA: TGTGCCAGCAGCCAGTCCATCAGCTCTGGGGCCAACGTCCTGACTTTC. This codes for CASSQSISSGANVLTF. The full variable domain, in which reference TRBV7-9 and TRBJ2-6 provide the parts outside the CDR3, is DTGVSQNPRHKITKRGQNVTFRCDPISEHNRLYWYRQTLGQGPEFLTYFQNEAQLEKSRLLSDRFSAERPKGSFSTLEIQRTEQGDSAMYLCASSQSISSGANVLTFGAGSRLTVL.

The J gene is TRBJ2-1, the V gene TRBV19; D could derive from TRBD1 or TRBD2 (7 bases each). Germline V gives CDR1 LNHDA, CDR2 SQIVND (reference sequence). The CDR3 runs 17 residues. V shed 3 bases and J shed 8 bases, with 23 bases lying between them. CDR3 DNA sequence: TGTGCCAGTAGTATGCTGGGGGGGGGACAGACGCGCTATGAGCAGTTCTTC. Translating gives CASSMLGGGQTRYEQFF.

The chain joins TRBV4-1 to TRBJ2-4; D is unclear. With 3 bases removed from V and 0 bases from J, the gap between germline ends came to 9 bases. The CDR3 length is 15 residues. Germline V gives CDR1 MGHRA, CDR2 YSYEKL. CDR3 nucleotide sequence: TGCGCCAGCAGCCACGAGCAGATAGCCAAAAACATTCAGTACTTC. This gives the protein CASSHEQIAKNIQYF.

This CDR3 reads CASSSGLGGGYTF. The CDR3 nucleotides read TGTGCCAGCAGCTCGGGGTTGGGTGGTGGCTACACCTTC. The chain joins TRBV11-2 to TRBJ1-2; D uncertain. The CDR3 covers 13 residues. V lost 4 bases and J lost 7, with 13 bases in between. The germline V gene has CDR1 SGHAT and CDR2 FQNNGV.

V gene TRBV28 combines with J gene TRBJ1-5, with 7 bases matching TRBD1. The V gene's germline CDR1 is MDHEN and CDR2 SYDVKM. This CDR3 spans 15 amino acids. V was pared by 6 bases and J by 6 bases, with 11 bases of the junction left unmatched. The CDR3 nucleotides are TGTGCCAGCAGCGGTGCCGGGACAGCGGGTCAGCCCCAGCATTTT. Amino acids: CASSGAGTAGQPQHF.

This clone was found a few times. CDR3 loop: CASSYTGGSPYEQYF. CDR3 sequence (DNA): TGTGCCAGCAGTTACACGGGAGGATCGCCCTACGAGCAGTACTTC. The chain recombines TRBV6-6 with TRBJ2-7, with 7 bases fitting TRBD2. V lost 2 bases, J lost 2 bases, and 6 bases stayed unmatched. This CDR3 comprises 15 residues. Germline CDR1 reads MNHNY; CDR2 reads SVGAGI (reference sequence).

CDR3: CASSEFIGTYEQYF. CDR3 coding DNA: TGTGCCAGCAGTGAATTCATAGGAACCTACGAGCAGTACTTC. This chain links TRBV25-1 with TRBJ2-7; no clear D gene. From germline, CDR1 is MGHDK and CDR2 SYGVNS. Trimming stripped 1 base from V and 2 bases from J, with 9 bases between. CDR3 length: 14 residues.

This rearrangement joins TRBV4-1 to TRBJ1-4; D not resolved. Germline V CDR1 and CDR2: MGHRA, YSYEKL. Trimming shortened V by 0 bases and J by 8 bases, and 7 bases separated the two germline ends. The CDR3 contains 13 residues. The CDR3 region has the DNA TGCGCCAGCAGCCAAGAGGTGAGGGAAAAACTGTTTTTT. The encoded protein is CASSQEVREKLFF.

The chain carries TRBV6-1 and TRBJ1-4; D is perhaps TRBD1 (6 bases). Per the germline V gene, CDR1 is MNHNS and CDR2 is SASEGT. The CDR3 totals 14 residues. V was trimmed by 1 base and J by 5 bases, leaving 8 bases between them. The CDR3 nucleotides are TGTGCCAGCAGTGAAGGAGGGGGGAATGAAAAACTGTTTTTT. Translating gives CASSEGGGNEKLFF.

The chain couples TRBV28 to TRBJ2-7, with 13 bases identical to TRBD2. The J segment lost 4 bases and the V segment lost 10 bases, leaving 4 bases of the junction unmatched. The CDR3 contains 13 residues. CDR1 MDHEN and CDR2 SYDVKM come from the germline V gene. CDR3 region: CATTSGRVYEQYF. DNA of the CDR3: TGTGCCACCACTAGCGGGAGGGTATACGAGCAGTACTTC. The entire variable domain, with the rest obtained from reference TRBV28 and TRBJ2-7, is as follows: DVKVTQSSRYLVKRTGEKVFLECVQDMDHENMFWYRQDPGLGLRLIYFSYDVKMKEKGDIPEGYSVSREKKERFSLILESASTNQTSMYLCATTSGRVYEQYFGPGTRLTVT.

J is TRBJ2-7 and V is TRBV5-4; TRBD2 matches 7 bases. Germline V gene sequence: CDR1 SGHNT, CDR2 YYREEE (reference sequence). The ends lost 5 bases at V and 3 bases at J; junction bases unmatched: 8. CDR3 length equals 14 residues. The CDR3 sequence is CASRSGTADYEQYF. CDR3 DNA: TGTGCCAGCAGAAGCGGGACGGCTGACTACGAGCAGTACTTC.

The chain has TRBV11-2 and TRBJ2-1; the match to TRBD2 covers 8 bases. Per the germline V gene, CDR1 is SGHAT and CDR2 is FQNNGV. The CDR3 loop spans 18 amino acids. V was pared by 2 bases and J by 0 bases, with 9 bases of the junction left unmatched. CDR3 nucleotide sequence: TGTGCCAGCAGCTTAAAACTTCCGAGCGGGGGCTCCTACAATGAGCAGTTCTTC. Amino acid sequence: CASSLKLPSGGSYNEQFF. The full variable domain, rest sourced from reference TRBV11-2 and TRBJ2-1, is EAGVAQSPRYKIIEKRQSVAFWCNPISGHATLYWYQQILGQGPKLLIQFQNNGVVDDSQLPKDRFSAERLKGVDSTLKIQPAKLEDSAVYLCASSLKLPSGGSYNEQFFGPGTRLTVL.

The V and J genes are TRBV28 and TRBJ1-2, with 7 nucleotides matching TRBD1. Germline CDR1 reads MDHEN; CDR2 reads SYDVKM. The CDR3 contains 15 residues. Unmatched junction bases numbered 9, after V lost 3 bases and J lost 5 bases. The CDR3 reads CASSFFATGNYGYTF. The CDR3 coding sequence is TGTGCCAGCAGTTTCTTCGCGACAGGGAATTATGGCTACACCTTC.

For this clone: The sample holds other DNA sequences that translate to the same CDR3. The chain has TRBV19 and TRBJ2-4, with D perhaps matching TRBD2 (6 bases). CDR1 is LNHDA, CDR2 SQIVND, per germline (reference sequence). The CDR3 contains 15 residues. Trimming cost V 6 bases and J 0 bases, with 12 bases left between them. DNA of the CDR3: TGTGCCAGTAGCCCGACGGAGGGAGCCAAAAACATTCAGTACTTC. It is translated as CASSPTEGAKNIQYF.

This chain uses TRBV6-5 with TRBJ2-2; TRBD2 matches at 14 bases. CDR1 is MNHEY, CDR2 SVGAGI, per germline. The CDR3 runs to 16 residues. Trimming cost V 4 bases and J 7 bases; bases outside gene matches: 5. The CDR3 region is CASSLETSGRVGELFF. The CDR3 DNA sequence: TGTGCCAGCAGTTTAGAGACTAGCGGGAGGGTCGGGGAGCTGTTTTTT.

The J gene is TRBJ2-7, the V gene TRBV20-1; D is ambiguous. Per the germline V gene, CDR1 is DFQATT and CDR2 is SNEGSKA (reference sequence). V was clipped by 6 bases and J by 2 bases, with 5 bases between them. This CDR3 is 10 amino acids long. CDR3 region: CSAAPYEQYF. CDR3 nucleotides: TGCAGTGCGGCCCCCTACGAGCAGTACTTC.

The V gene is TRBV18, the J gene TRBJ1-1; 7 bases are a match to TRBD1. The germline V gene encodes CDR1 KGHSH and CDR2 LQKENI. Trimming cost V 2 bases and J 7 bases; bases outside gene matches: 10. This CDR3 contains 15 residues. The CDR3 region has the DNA TGTGCCAGCTCACCAGGAAGGGGGCGGACAGGTGAAGCTTTCTTT. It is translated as CASSPGRGRTGEAFF.

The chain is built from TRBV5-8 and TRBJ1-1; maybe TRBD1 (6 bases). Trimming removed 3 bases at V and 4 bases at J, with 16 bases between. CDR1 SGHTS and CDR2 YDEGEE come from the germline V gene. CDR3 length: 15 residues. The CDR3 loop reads CASSSHRALATEAFF. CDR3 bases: TGTGCCAGCAGCTCCCACAGGGCGCTGGCCACTGAAGCTTTCTTT. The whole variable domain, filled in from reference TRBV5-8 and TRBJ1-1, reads EAGVTQSPTHLIKTRGQQATLRCSPISGHTSVYWYQQALGLGLQFLLWYDEGEERNRGNFPPRFSGRQFPNYSSELNVNALELEDSALYLCASSSHRALATEAFFGQGTRLTVV.

The CDR3 loop reads CASSIETNQPQHF. In DNA form, the CDR3 reads TGTGCCAGTAGTATAGAAACGAATCAGCCCCAGCATTTT. The chain recombines TRBV19 with TRBJ1-5; D is ambiguous. Germline CDR1 is LNHDA and CDR2 is SQIVND (reference sequence). The CDR3 loop spans 13 amino acids. Trimming shortened V by 0 bases and J by 4 bases, and 4 bases separated the two germline ends.

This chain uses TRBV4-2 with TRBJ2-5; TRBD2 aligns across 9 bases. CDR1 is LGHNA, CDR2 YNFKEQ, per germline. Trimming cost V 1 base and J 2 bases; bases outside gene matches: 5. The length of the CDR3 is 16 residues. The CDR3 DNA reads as TGTGCCAGCAGCCAAGGAGCAGCGGGGGGACAAGAGACCCAGTACTTC. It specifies CASSQGAAGGQETQYF.

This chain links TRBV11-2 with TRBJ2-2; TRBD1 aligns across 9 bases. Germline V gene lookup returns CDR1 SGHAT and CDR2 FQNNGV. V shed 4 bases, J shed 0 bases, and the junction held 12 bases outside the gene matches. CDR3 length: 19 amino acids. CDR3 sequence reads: CASSSHRGQGFANTGELFF. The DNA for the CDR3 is TGTGCCAGCAGCTCCCATCGGGGACAGGGATTCGCGAACACCGGGGAGCTGTTTTTT.

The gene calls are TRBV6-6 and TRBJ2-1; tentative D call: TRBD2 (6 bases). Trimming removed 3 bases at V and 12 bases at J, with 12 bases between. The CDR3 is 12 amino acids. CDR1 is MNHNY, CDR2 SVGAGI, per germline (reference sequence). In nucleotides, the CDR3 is TGTGCCAGCAGTTATGGGGAGGATGGGCAGTTCTTC. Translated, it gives CASSYGEDGQFF.